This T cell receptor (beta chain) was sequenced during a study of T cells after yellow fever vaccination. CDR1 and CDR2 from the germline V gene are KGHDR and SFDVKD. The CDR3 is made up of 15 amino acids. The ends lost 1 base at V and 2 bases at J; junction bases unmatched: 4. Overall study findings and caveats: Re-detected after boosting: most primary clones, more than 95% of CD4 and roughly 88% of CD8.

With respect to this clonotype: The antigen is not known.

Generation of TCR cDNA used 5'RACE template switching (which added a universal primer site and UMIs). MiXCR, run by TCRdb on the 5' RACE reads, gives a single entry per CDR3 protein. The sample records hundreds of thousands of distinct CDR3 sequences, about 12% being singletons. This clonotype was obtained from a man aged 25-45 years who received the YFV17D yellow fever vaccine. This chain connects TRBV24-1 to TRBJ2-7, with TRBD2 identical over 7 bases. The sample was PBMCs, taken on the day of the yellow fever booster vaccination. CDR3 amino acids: CATSDFQAGTYEQYF. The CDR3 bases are TGTGCCACCAGTGATTTTCAAGCGGGAACCTACGAGCAGTACTTC.